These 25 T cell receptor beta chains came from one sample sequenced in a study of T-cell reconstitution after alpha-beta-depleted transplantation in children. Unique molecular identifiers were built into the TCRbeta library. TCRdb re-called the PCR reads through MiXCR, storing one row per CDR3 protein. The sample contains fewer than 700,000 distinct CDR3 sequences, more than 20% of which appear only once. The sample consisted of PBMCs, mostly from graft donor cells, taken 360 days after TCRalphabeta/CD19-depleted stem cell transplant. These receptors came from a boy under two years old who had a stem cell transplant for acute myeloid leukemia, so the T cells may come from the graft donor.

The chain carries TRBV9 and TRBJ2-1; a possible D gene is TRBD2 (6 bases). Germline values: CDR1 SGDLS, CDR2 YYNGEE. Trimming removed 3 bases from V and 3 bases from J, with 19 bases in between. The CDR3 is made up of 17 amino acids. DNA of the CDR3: TGTGCCAGCAGCGATAGCCCCGGGGACTGGATCTACAATGAGCAGTTCTTC. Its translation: CASSDSPGDWIYNEQFF.

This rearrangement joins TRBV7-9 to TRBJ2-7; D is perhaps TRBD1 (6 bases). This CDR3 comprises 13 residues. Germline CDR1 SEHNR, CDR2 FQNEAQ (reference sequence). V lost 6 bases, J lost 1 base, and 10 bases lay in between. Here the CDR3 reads CASSNRESYEQYV. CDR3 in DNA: TGTGCCAGCAGTAACAGGGAATCCTACGAGCAGTACGTC.

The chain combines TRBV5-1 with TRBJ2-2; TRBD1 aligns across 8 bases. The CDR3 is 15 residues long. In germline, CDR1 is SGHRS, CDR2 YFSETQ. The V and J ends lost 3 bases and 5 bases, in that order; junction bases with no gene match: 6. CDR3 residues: CASSYGQGGTGELFF. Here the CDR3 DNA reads TGCGCCAGCAGCTACGGACAGGGCGGGACCGGGGAGCTGTTTTTT.

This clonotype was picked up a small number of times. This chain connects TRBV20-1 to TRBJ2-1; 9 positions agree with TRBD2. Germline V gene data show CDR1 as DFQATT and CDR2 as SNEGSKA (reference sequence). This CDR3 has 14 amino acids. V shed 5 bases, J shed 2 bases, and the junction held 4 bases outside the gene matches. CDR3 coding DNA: TGCAGTGCTGCCCTAGCGGGGACCTACAATGAGCAGTTCTTC. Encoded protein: CSAALAGTYNEQFF.

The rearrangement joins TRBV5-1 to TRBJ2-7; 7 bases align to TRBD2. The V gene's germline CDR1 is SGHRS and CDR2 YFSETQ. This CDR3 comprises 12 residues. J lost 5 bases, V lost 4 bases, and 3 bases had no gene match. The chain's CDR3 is CASSDAGDEQYV. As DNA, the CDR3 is TGCGCCAGCAGCGACGCGGGGGACGAGCAGTACGTC.

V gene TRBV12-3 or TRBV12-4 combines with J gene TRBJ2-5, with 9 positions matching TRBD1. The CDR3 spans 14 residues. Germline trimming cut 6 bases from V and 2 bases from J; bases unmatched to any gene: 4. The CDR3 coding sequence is TGTGCCAGCAGCGACAGGGGGAGGCAAGAGACCCAGTACTTC. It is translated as CASSDRGRQETQYF.

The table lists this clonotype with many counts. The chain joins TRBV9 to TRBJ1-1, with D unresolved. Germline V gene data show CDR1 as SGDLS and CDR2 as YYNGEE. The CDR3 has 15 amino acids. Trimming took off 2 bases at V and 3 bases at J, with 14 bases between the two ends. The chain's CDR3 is CASSVAAMGYTEAFF. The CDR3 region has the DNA TGTGCCAGCAGCGTCGCGGCGATGGGGTACACTGAAGCTTTCTTT. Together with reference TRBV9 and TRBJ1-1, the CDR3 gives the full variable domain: DSGVTQTPKHLITATGQRVTLRCSPRSGDLSVYWYQQSLDQGLQFLIQYYNGEERAKGNILERFSAQQFPDLHSELNLSSLELGDSALYFCASSVAAMGYTEAFFGQGTRLTVV.

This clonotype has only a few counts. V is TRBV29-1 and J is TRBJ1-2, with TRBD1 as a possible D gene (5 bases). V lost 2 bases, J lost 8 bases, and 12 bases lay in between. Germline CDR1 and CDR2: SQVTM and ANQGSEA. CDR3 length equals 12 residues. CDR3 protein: CSVEFAGRGYTF. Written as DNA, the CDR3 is TGCAGCGTTGAATTCGCAGGGCGAGGCTACACCTTC.

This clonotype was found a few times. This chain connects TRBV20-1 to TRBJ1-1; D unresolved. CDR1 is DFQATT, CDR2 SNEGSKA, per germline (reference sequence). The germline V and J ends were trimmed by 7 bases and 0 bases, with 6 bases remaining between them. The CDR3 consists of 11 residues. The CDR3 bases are TGCAGTGACAGTTTGAACACTGAAGCTTTCTTT. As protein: CSDSLNTEAFF.

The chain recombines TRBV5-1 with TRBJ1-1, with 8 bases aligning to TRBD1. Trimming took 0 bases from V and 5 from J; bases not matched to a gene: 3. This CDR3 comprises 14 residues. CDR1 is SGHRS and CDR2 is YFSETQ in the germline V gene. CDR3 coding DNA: TGCGCCAGCAGCTTGGGGACAGGGAGGACTGAAGCTTTCTTT. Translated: CASSLGTGRTEAFF.

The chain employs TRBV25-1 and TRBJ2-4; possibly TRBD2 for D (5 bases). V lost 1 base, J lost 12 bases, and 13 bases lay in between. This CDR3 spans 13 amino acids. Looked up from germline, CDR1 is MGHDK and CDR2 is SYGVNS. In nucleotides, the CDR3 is TGTGCCAGCAGTGAATTCTACGGAGGAGATCAGTACTTC. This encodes CASSEFYGGDQYF. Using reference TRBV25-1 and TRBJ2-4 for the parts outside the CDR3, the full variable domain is EADIYQTPRYLVIGTGKKITLECSQTMGHDKMYWYQQDPGMELHLIHYSYGVNSTEKGDLSSESTVSRIRTEHFPLTLESARPSHTSQYLCASSEFYGGDQYFGAGTRLSVL.

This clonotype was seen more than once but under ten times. This CDR3 reads CASSERVQSNQPQHF. Here the CDR3 DNA reads TGTGCCAGCAGTGAGAGGGTCCAAAGCAATCAGCCCCAGCATTTT. The V call is TRBV12-3 or TRBV12-4, the J call TRBJ1-5; D gene uncertain. V dropped 5 bases and J dropped 1 base, with 12 bases sitting between them. The CDR3 totals 15 residues.

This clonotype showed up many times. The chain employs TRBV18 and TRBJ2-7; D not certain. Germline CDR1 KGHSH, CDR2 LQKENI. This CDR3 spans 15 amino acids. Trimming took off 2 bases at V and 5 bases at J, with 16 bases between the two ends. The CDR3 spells CASSPKDQDPNEQYF. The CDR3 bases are TGTGCCAGCTCACCAAAAGATCAGGACCCTAACGAGCAGTACTTC.

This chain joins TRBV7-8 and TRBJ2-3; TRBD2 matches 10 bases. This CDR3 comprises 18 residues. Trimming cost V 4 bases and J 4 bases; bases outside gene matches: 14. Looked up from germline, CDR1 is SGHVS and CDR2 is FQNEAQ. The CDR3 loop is CASSSLPNSGGRPDTQYF. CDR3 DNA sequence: TGTGCCAGCAGCTCCCTACCCAATAGCGGGGGGAGACCAGATACGCAGTATTTT.

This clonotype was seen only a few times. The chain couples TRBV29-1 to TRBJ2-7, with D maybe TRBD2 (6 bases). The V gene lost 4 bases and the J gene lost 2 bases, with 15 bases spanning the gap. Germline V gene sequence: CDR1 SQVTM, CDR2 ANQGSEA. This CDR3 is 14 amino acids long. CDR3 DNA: TGCAGCGTTGTCGTTCAAGCGGGTGCCTACGAGCAGTACTTC. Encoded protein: CSVVVQAGAYEQYF.

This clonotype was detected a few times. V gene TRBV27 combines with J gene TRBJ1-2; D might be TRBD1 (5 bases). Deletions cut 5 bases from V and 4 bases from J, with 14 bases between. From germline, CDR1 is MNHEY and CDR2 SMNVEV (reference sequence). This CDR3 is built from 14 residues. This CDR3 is CASSPRDGPYGYTF. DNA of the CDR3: TGTGCCAGCAGTCCGCGGGACGGGCCCTATGGCTACACCTTC.

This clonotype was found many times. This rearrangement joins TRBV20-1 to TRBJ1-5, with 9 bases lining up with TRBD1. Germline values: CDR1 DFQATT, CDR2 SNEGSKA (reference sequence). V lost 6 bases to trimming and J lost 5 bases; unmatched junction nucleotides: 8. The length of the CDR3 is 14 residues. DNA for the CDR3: TGCAGTGCCCCCTACAGGGGGCAGGATCAGCCCCAGCATTTT. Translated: CSAPYRGQDQPQHF.

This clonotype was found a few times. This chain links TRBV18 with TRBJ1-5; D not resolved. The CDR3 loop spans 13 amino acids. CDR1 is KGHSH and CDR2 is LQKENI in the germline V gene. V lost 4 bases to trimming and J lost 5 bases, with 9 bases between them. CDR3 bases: TGTGCCAGCTCACTTGAGAGGCATCAGCCCCAGCATTTT. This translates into CASSLERHQPQHF.

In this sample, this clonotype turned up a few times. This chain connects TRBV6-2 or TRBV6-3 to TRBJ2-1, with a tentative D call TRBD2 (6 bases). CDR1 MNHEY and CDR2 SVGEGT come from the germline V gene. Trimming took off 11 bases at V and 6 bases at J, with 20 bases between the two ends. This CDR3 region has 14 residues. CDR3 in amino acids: CAARTIPSSNEQFF. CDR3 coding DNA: TGTGCCGCACGGACTATACCCTCCAGCAATGAGCAGTTCTTC.

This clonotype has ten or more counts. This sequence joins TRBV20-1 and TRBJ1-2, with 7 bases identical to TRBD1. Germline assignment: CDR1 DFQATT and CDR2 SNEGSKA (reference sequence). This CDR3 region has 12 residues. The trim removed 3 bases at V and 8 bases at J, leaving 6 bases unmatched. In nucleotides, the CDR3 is TGCAGTGCTAGGGCCCAGGGGGACGGCTACACCTTC. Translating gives CSARAQGDGYTF.

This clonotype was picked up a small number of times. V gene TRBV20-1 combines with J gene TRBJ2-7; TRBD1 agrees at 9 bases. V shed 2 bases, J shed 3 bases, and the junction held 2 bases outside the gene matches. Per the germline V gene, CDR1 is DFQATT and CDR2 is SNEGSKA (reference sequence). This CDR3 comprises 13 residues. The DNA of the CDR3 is TGCAGTGCTAGATCGGACAGGGGCTACGAGCAGTACTTC. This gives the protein CSARSDRGYEQYF.

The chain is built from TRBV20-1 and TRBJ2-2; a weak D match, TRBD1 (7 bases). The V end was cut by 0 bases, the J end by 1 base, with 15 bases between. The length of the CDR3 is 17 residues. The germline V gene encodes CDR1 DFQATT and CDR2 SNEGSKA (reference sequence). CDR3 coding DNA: TGCAGTGCTAGAGATAATAGGAGGGACAGGAACACCGGGGAGCTGTTTTTT. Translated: CSARDNRRDRNTGELFF.

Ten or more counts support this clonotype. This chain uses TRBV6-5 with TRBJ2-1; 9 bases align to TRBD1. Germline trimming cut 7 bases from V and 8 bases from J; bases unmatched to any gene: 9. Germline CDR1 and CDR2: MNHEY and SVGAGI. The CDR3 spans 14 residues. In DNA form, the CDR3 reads TGTGCCAGCAAACCGGGACAGGGCAGGGATGAGCAGTTCTTC. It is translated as CASKPGQGRDEQFF.

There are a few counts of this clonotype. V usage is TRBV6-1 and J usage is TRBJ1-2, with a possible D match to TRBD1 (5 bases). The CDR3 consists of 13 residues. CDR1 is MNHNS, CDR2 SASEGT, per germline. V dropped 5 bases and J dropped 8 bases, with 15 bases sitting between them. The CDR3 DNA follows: TGTGCCAGCAGTCCCCGGGGGTTGTCCGGCTACACCTTC. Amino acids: CASSPRGLSGYTF.

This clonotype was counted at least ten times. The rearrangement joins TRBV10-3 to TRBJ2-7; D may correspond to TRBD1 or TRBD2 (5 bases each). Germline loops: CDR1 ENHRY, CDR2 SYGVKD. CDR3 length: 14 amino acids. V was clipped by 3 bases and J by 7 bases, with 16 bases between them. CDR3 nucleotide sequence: TGTGCCATCAGTGATACGGGGCAGGCCGGGGAGCAGTACGTC. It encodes CAISDTGQAGEQYV.